The rows below give T cell receptor beta chains drawn from one sample of a study of blood T cell repertoires in COVID-19. The table came from immunoSEQ multiplex PCR; TCRdb's copy has only in-frame clones and leaves some out. Seen here are approximately 72,000 clones, nearly 90% observed once, and the top ten hold 1.1% to 1.5%. Sequencing used peripheral blood. These receptors were obtained from a man between 60 and 70 years old with acute or convalescent COVID-19. Each CDR3 is given with its conserved first and last residue. The D gene is left open where the match is weak.

v_call: TRBV5-6
j_call: TRBJ1-2
d_call: NA
cdr3_aa: CASSFNPGYSGFYGYTF
cdr3_nt: TGTGCCAGCAGCTTTAACCCCGGGTACAGCGGATTCTATGGCTACACCTTC

v_call: TRBV7-2
j_call: TRBJ2-1
d_call: TRBD1
cdr3_aa: CASSEDRVPYNEQFF
cdr3_nt: TGTGCCAGCAGCGAAGACAGGGTCCCCTACAATGAGCAGTTCTTC

v_call: TRBV11-3
j_call: TRBJ2-2
d_call: TRBD1
cdr3_aa: CASSFRQGIGELFF
cdr3_nt: TGTGCCAGCAGCTTCCGACAGGGCATCGGGGAGCTGTTTTTT

v_call: TRBV2
j_call: TRBJ2-7
d_call: NA
cdr3_aa: CASSDAGPEQYF
cdr3_nt: TGTGCCAGCAGTGATGCAGGGCCCGAGCAGTACTTC

v_call: TRBV21-1
j_call: TRBJ1-4
d_call: NA
cdr3_aa: CASSNEQGFNEKLFF
cdr3_nt: TGTGCCAGCAGCAATGAGCAGGGGTTTAATGAAAAACTGTTTTTT

v_call: TRBV19
j_call: TRBJ2-7
d_call: NA
cdr3_aa: CASGAPNYEQYF
cdr3_nt: TGTGCCAGTGGGGCACCTAACTACGAGCAGTACTTC

v_call: TRBV5-1
j_call: TRBJ1-1
d_call: NA
cdr3_aa: CASSLTGLNTEAFF
cdr3_nt: TGCGCCAGCAGCTTGACAGGGTTGAACACTGAAGCTTTCTTT

v_call: TRBV7-9
j_call: TRBJ1-1
d_call: TRBD1
cdr3_aa: CASSSPDRAPEAFF
cdr3_nt: TGTGCCAGCAGCTCCCCCGACAGGGCCCCTGAAGCTTTCTTT

v_call: TRBV11-2
j_call: TRBJ2-7
d_call: TRBD1
cdr3_aa: CASSLNSGTAYEQYF
cdr3_nt: TGTGCCAGCAGCTTAAACTCGGGGACAGCCTACGAGCAGTACTTC

v_call: TRBV6-6
j_call: TRBJ2-3
d_call: TRBD1
cdr3_aa: CASNPGGRTDTQYF
cdr3_nt: TGTGCCAGCAACCCAGGGGGCCGGACAGATACGCAGTATTTT